Listed below are T cell receptor beta chains from one sample, sequenced in a study of blood T cells in healthy people across ages. TCRdb re-derived calls from the 5' RACE reads in MiXCR, one entry per CDR3 protein. The repertoire holds 850,000 to 1,300,000 distinct CDR3 sequences, with more than 40% as singletons. Specimen: blood. These receptors were taken from a woman aged 55-75 years in good health. The CDR3 runs from the conserved cysteine through the conserved F or W. A D gene is named only where the DNA matches it firmly. The size entry is marked missing in some rows and otherwise reads once, few, many or a size class.

d_call,j_call,cdr3_length,v_call,clone_size,cdr3_aa,cdr3_nt
TRBD1,TRBJ2-1,14,TRBV10-3,few,CAISLGGQKTEQFF,TGTGCCATCAGTCTTGGGGGACAGAAGACTGAGCAGTTCTTC
-,TRBJ2-1,15,TRBV27,many,CASSPGVISGNEQFF,TGTGCCAGCAGTCCCGGGGTGATTTCCGGCAATGAGCAGTTCTTC
-,TRBJ2-5,13,TRBV27,few,CASSSTAIGEQYF,TGTGCCAGCAGTTCGACCGCGATCGGTGAGCAGTACTTC
-,TRBJ1-5,15,TRBV20-1,-,CSARGLRGSNQPQHF,TGCAGTGCTAGGGGCCTTCGGGGGAGCAATCAGCCCCAGCATTTT
TRBD2,TRBJ2-2,17,TRBV10-3,once,CAISPERGGSSTGELFF,TGTGCCATCAGCCCGGAGCGGGGCGGGTCGAGCACCGGGGAGCTGTTTTTT
TRBD2,TRBJ2-7,13,TRBV6-5,-,CASRGLALHEQYF,TGTGCCAGCAGGGGACTAGCATTACACGAGCAGTACTTC
TRBD2,TRBJ2-1,17,TRBV12-3/TRBV12-4,-,CASSLQGPGLAFNEQFF,TGTGCCAGCAGTTTACAGGGACCGGGACTAGCGTTCAATGAGCAGTTCTTC
-,TRBJ2-3,13,TRBV5-1,-,CASRPGEGDTQYF,TGCGCCAGCAGACCCGGGGAAGGTGATACGCAGTATTTT
TRBD1,TRBJ1-2,14,TRBV5-1,few,CASSRTGGDYGYTF,TGTGCCAGCAGTCGGACAGGGGGCGACTATGGCTACACCTTC
-,TRBJ1-2,15,TRBV4-2,few,CASQREAGLPPGYTF,TGTGCCAGCCAAAGAGAGGCAGGACTACCCCCAGGCTACACCTTC
TRBD2,TRBJ2-3,16,TRBV29-1,few,CSVDGLAGGPGDTQYF,TGCAGCGTTGATGGACTAGCGGGAGGGCCCGGAGATACGCAGTATTTT
-,TRBJ2-1,14,TRBV9,-,CASSVGGGSNEQFF,TGTGCCAGCAGCGTCGGCGGTGGGAGTAATGAGCAGTTCTTC
-,TRBJ2-3,15,TRBV9,once,CASSEAGRNTDTQYF,TGTGCCAGCAGCGAGGCAGGGAGGAACACAGATACGCAGTATTTT
TRBD1,TRBJ2-3,14,TRBV28,-,CASSEDRVADTQYF,TGTGCCAGCAGTGAGGACAGGGTGGCAGATACGCAGTATTTT
TRBD2,TRBJ2-2,16,TRBV12-3/TRBV12-4,-,CASSTSSGRRTGELFF,TGTGCCAGCAGCACAAGCAGCGGGAGGAGGACCGGGGAGCTGTTTTTT
-,TRBJ1-5,14,TRBV29-1,few,CSVVIGTLNQPQHF,TGCAGCGTTGTAATAGGGACACTAAATCAGCCCCAGCATTTT
-,TRBJ1-1,15,TRBV7-2,-,CASSLAGAGGTEAFF,TGTGCCAGCAGCTTAGCGGGAGCGGGGGGCACTGAAGCTTTCTTT
-,TRBJ2-1,15,TRBV11-2,-,CASSLLGLWNNEQFF,TGTGCCAGCAGCTTATTAGGCCTGTGGAACAATGAGCAGTTCTTC
TRBD1,TRBJ2-1,16,TRBV3-1,few,CASSHSDRVGFNEQFF,TGTGCCAGCAGCCATTCCGACAGGGTAGGATTCAATGAGCAGTTCTTC
TRBD2,TRBJ2-4,15,TRBV10-2,once,CASSEVAGSINIQYF,TGCGCCAGCAGTGAGGTAGCGGGCAGCATAAACATTCAGTACTTC
-,TRBJ1-4,13,TRBV15,few,CATSRDLKEKLFF,TGTGCCACCAGCAGAGATCTTAAGGAAAAACTGTTTTTT
-,TRBJ2-7,16,TRBV20-1,-,CSASSRGRTSVDEQYF,TGCAGTGCTAGTAGCCGGGGACGGACGTCTGTGGACGAGCAGTACTTC
-,TRBJ2-7,12,TRBV12-3/TRBV12-4,few,CASRRTDYEQYF,TGTGCCAGCAGGCGGACAGACTACGAGCAGTACTTC
-,TRBJ1-5,14,TRBV15,-,CATSKQGSNQPQHF,TGTGCCACCAGCAAGCAGGGTAGCAATCAGCCCCAGCATTTT
-,TRBJ2-1,15,TRBV7-2,-,CASSLAGGRYNEQFF,TGTGCCAGCAGCTTAGCGGGAGGTAGATACAATGAGCAGTTCTTC
TRBD2,TRBJ2-7,14,TRBV20-1,-,CSASVVAGSYEQYF,TGCAGTGCTAGTGTGGTAGCGGGATCCTACGAGCAGTACTTC
-,TRBJ2-7,13,TRBV20-1,-,CSASSGDDYEQYF,TGCAGTGCCAGCTCGGGGGACGACTACGAGCAGTACTTC
TRBD1,TRBJ2-7,14,TRBV28,few,CASSGQGTYYEQYF,TGTGCCAGCTCCGGACAGGGTACGTACTACGAGCAGTACTTC
TRBD2,TRBJ2-3,16,TRBV7-9,few,CASSLGRGGSTDTQYF,TGTGCCAGCAGCTTAGGCCGGGGGGGATCCACAGATACGCAGTATTTT
TRBD2,TRBJ2-3,15,TRBV20-1,few,CSASARREVTDTQYF,TGCAGTGCTAGTGCTCGGCGGGAGGTCACCGATACGCAGTATTTT
TRBD1,TRBJ2-5,13,TRBV29-1,-,CSVDTGGLWEQYF,TGCAGCGTTGACACAGGGGGGCTGTGGGAGCAGTACTTC
TRBD2,TRBJ2-1,13,TRBV20-1,-,CSASRTSNNEQFF,TGCAGTGCTAGCCGGACTAGCAACAATGAGCAGTTCTTC
-,TRBJ2-7,14,TRBV4-1,-,CASGGGQFTYEQYF,TGCGCCAGCGGCGGAGGTCAGTTTACCTACGAGCAGTACTTC
-,TRBJ2-5,13,TRBV29-1,-,CSVRPAETETQYF,TGCAGCGTGAGACCAGCGGAGACGGAGACCCAGTACTTC
-,TRBJ2-3,14,TRBV27,few,CASSFLGVSDTQYF,TGTGCCAGCAGTTTCTTGGGGGTTTCAGATACGCAGTATTTT
TRBD1,TRBJ1-2,14,TRBV7-9,-,CASSSTGDREDYTF,TGTGCCAGCAGCTCCACCGGGGACAGGGAGGACTACACCTTC
TRBD1,TRBJ1-2,13,TRBV18,-,CASSQGTAYGYTF,TGTGCCAGCTCACAAGGGACAGCCTATGGCTACACCTTC
-,TRBJ2-7,13,TRBV15,few,CATSRDHGYEQYF,TGTGCCACCAGCAGAGATCACGGTTACGAGCAGTACTTC
-,TRBJ2-7,15,TRBV20-1,few,CSAREEWGYSSEQYF,TGCAGTGCTAGAGAAGAATGGGGGTATAGTTCCGAGCAGTACTTC
-,TRBJ2-1,16,TRBV20-1,-,CSARDYGSGSPNEQFF,TGCAGTGCTAGAGATTATGGGTCGGGGAGCCCCAATGAGCAGTTCTTC
-,TRBJ2-3,19,TRBV20-1,-,CSASRPYGGRKYSTDTQYF,TGCAGTGCTTCCCGCCCTTACGGGGGCCGCAAATATAGCACAGATACGCAGTATTTT